The sequence of this T cell receptor (beta chain) was determined in a study of T cell responses to AZD1222 COVID-19 vaccine. Study-wide points: Spike was spanned by vaccine-associated CD4 TCRs, which were dominant at 160-218 and 743-854.

This CDR3 is built from 14 residues. The V gene's germline CDR1 is MDHEN and CDR2 SYDVKM. Trimming left V 5 bases short and J 7 bases short, with 15 bases between. This clone turned up a few times. Its target is unknown. Other nucleotide sequences from this sample produce the same CDR3. TCRdb's copy holds only in-frame clones and misses some; the assay was immunoSEQ multiplex PCR. The repertoire includes about 120,000 clones, more than 75% of them detected once, and under 4.5% sits in the top ten. This clonotype was sampled from an adult in good health. The chain links TRBV28 to TRBJ2-1; D unresolved. Sequenced material: peripheral blood, taken on day 0 of AZD1222 vaccination. The CDR3 DNA reads as TGTGCCAGCAGTGAAACGACCATGATTAATGAGCAGTTCTTC. Protein sequence: CASSETTMINEQFF.